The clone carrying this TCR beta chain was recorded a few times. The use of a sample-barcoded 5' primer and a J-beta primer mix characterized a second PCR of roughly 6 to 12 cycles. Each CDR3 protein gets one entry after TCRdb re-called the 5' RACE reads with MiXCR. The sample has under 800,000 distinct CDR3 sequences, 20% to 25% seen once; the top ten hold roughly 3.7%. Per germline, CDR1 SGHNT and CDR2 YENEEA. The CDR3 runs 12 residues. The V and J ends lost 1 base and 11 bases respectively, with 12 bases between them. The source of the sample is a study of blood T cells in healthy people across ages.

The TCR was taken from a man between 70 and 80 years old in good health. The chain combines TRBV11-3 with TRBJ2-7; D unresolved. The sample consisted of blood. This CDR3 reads CASSLGRRMEYF. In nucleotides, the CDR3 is TGTGCCAGCAGCTTAGGCAGACGGATGGAGTACTTC.